The clone carrying this T cell receptor beta chain showed up just a few times. V lost 4 bases to trimming and J lost 1 base, with 14 bases between them. Germline V gives CDR1 DFQATT, CDR2 SNEGSKA (reference sequence). The CDR3 extends over 14 amino acids. TCRdb recomputed calls from the RT-PCR reads with MiXCR, one row per CDR3 protein. The sample shows hundreds of thousands of distinct CDR3 sequences, 14% of them seen only once. The material sequenced was memory CD4+ T cells from blood. The receptor was isolated from a female donor in good health, serving as a healthy control. The V and J genes are TRBV20-1 and TRBJ2-7; TRBD1 is a possible D gene (6 bases). This chain's CDR3 is CSATKTRGSYEQYF. CDR3 DNA sequence: TGCAGTGCTACTAAAACCAGGGGATCCTACGAGCAGTACTTC.